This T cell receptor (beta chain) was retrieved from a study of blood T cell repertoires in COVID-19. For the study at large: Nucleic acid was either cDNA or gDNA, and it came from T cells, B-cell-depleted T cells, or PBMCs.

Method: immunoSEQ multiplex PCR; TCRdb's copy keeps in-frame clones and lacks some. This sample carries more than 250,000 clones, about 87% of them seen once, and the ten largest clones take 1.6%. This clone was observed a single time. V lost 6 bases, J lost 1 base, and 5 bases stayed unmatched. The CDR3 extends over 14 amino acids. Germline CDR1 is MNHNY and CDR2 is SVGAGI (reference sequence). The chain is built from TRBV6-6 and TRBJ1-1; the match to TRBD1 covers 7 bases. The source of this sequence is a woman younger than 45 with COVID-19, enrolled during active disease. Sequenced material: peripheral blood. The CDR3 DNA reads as TGTGCCAGCAGAACAGGGGTGGAGAACACTGAAGCTTTCTTT. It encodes CASRTGVENTEAFF.